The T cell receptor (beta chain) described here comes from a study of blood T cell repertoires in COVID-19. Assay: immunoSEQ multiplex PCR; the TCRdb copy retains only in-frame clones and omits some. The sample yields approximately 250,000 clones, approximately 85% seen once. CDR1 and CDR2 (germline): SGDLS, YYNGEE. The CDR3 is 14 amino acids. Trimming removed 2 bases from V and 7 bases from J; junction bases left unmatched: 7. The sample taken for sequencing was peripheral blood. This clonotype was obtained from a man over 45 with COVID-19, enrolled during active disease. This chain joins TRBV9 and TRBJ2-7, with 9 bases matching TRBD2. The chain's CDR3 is CASSVGGGAREQYF. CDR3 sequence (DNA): TGTGCCAGCAGCGTCGGCGGGGGGGCGAGAGAGCAGTACTTC.